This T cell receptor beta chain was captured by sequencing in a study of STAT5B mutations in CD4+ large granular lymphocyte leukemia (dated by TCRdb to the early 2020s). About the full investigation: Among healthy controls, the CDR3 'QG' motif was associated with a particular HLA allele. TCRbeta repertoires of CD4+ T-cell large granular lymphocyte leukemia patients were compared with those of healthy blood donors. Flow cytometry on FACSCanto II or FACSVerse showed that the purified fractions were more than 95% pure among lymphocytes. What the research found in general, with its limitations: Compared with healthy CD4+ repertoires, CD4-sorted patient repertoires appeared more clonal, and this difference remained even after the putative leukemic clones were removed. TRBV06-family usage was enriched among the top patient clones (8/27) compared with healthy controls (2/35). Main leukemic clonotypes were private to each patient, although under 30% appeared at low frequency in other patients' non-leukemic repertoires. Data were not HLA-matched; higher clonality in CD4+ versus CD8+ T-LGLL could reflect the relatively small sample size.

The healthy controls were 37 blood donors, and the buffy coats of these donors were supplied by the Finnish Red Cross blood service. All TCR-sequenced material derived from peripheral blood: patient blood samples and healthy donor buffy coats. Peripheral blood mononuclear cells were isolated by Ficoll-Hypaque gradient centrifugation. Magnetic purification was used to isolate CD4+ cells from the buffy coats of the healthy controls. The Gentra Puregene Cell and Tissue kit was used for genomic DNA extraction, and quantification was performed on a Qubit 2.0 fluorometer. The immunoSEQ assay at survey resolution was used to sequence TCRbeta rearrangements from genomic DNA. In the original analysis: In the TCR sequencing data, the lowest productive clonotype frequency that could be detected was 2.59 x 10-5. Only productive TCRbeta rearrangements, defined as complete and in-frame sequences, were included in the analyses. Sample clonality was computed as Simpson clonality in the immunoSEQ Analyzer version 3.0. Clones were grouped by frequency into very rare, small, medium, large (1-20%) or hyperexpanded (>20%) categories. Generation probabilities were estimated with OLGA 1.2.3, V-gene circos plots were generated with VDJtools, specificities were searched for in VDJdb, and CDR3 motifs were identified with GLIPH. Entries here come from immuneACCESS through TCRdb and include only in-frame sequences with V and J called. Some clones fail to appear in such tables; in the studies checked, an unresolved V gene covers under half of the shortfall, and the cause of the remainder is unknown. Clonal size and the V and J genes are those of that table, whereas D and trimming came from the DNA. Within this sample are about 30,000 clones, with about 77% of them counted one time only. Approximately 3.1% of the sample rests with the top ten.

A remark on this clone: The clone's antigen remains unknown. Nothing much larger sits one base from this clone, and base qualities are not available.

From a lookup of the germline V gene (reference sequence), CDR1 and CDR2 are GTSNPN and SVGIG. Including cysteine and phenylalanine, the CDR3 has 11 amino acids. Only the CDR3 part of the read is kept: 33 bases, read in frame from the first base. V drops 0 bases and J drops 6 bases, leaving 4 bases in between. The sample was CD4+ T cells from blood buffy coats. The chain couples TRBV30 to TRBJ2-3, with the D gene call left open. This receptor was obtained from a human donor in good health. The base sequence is TGTGCCTGGAGTGTTTCGGATACGCAGTATTTT. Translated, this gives CAWSVSDTQYF.